These 24 T cell receptor beta chains were all obtained from the same sample, sequenced in a study of blood T cell repertoires in COVID-19. Sequenced by immunoSEQ multiplex PCR; TCRdb stores in-frame clones only, minus some. This sample carries about 190,000 clones, roughly 82% of them seen once, and the ten largest clones take approximately 8%. The specimen sequenced was peripheral blood. All receptors derive from a woman aged 60-75 years with COVID-19, enrolled during active disease.

The chain uses TRBV28 and TRBJ2-7; TRBD1 matches 11 bases. The trim removed 6 bases at V and 6 bases at J, leaving 4 bases unmatched. This CDR3 region has 13 residues. Per the germline V gene, CDR1 is MDHEN and CDR2 is SYDVKM. The CDR3 here is CASSRTGGGEQYV. CDR3 nucleotides: TGTGCCAGCAGCCGGACAGGGGGCGGCGAGCAGTACGTC.

The V gene is TRBV28, the J gene TRBJ1-1, with D possibly matching TRBD1 (6 bases). The CDR3 is made up of 14 amino acids. V was trimmed by 5 bases and J by 4 bases, leaving 14 bases between them. Per the germline V gene, CDR1 is MDHEN and CDR2 is SYDVKM. CDR3 nucleotides: TGTGCCAGCAGTCTTACAGGGAGGGTCACTGAAGCTTTCTTT. This translates into CASSLTGRVTEAFF.

The chain recombines TRBV5-1 with TRBJ1-6; no reliable D call. V lost 1 base, J lost 0 bases, and 5 bases lay in between. Germline CDR1 is SGHRS and CDR2 is YFSETQ. This CDR3 region has 15 residues. CDR3 sequence reads: CASSLLSSYNSPLHF. The CDR3 region has the DNA TGCGCCAGCAGCTTGTTGAGCTCCTATAATTCACCCCTCCACTTT.

The chain joins TRBV5-6 to TRBJ2-4; perhaps TRBD1 as D (6 bases). The CDR3 has 16 residues. Germline V gene lookup returns CDR1 SGHDT and CDR2 YYEEEE. The ends were cut back, 0 bases at V and 10 bases at J, with 20 bases in the middle. In DNA form, the CDR3 reads TGTGCCAGCAGCTTGGGGGGTCGGGACACAGAAGGGATTCAGTACTTC. It specifies CASSLGGRDTEGIQYF.

This chain links TRBV3-1 (or the pseudogene TRBV3-2) with TRBJ1-5, with 8 bases lining up with TRBD1. The V gene end was trimmed by 3 bases and the J gene end by 7 bases; junction bases not matched to a gene: 8. The CDR3 sequence is 15 residues long. Germline V gives CDR1 LGHDT, CDR2 YNNKEL (reference sequence). The CDR3 here is CASSHGQGGRQPQHF. For the CDR3, the DNA is TGTGCCAGCAGCCACGGACAGGGTGGAAGGCAGCCCCAGCATTTT.

This chain links TRBV24-1 with TRBJ2-2; maybe TRBD1 (6 bases). CDR1 is KGHDR and CDR2 is SFDVKD in the germline V gene. The V gene lost 3 bases and the J gene lost 2 bases, with 15 bases spanning the gap. The CDR3 is made up of 17 amino acids. CDR3 bases: TGTGCCACCAGTGATCGGGGCAGGGGCATAAACACCGGGGAGCTGTTTTTT. This codes for CATSDRGRGINTGELFF.

The genes are TRBV19 and TRBJ1-1, with unresolved D. This CDR3 region has 13 residues. The ends were cut back, 2 bases at V and 5 bases at J, with 9 bases in the middle. Germline V gives CDR1 LNHDA, CDR2 SQIVND (reference sequence). CDR3 nucleotide sequence: TGTGCCAGTAGTATACGGGTGAGGACTGAAGCTTTCTTT. Translating gives CASSIRVRTEAFF.

This clone appeared a single time. The chain joins TRBV5-1 to TRBJ1-3; no definite D call. Looked up from germline, CDR1 is SGHRS and CDR2 is YFSETQ. Trimming left V 4 bases short and J 4 bases short, with 9 bases between. The CDR3 totals 13 residues. This chain's CDR3 is CASSLRLGNTIYF. The CDR3 bases are TGCGCCAGCAGCCTCCGACTCGGAAACACCATATATTTT.

The rearrangement uses TRBV28 and TRBJ2-3, with a tentative D call TRBD2 (6 bases). The CDR3 totals 13 residues. Trimming stripped 7 bases from V and 1 base from J, with 9 bases between. CDR1 MDHEN and CDR2 SYDVKM come from the germline V gene. The CDR3 DNA follows: TGTGCCAGCAAGCCTAGCGGCACAGATACGCAGTATTTT. It yields the protein CASKPSGTDTQYF.

The genes are TRBV30 and TRBJ2-5, with 11 bases lining up with TRBD2. The V gene's germline CDR1 is GTSNPN and CDR2 SVGIG (reference sequence). Trimming took 5 bases from V and 2 from J; bases not matched to a gene: 1. The CDR3 is made up of 13 amino acids. In DNA, the CDR3 is TGTGCCTGGCGGACTAGCGGGCAAGAGACCCAGTACTTC. It codes for CAWRTSGQETQYF.

In the case of this clone: Mismatch with germline at one junction end may stem from a read error. The V call is TRBV6-2 or TRBV6-3, the J call TRBJ1-5, with D maybe TRBD1 (5 bases). Germline V gene sequence: CDR1 MNHEY, CDR2 SVGEGT. The CDR3 spans 12 residues. CDR3 protein: CGSSRQNQPQHF. The CDR3 DNA follows: TGTGGCAGCAGTCGACAGAATCAGCCCCAGCATTTT.

J is TRBJ1-2 and V is TRBV5-8; a possible D gene is TRBD1 (5 bases). The CDR3 extends over 13 amino acids. The ends were cut back, 7 bases at V and 4 bases at J, with 14 bases in the middle. Germline CDR1 reads SGHTS; CDR2 reads YDEGEE. The CDR3 protein is CASGEGVAYGYTF. CDR3 bases: TGTGCCAGCGGAGAAGGGGTGGCCTATGGCTACACCTTC.

This clone was counted only a few times. This chain connects TRBV7-2 to TRBJ2-3; TRBD2 agrees at 12 bases. The CDR3 runs to 14 residues. V lost 3 bases to trimming and J lost 5 bases; unmatched junction nucleotides: 0. CDR1 and CDR2 (germline): SGHTA, FQGNSA. This chain's CDR3 is CASSLGLAGDTQYF. In DNA form, the CDR3 reads TGTGCCAGCAGCTTGGGACTAGCGGGAGATACGCAGTATTTT. Looking up the rest from reference TRBV7-2 and TRBJ2-3 gives the full variable domain: GAGVSQSPSNKVTEKGKDVELRCDPISGHTALYWYRQSLGQGLEFLIYFQGNSAPDKSGLPSDRFSAERTGGSVSTLTIQRTQQEDSAVYLCASSLGLAGDTQYFGPGTRLTVL.

J is TRBJ2-1 and V is TRBV21-1; the D call TRBD1 from the table was never checked on the DNA. TRBV21-1 constitutes a pseudogene. This CDR3 comprises 17 residues. The CDR3 here is CASSKVQGTSSYNEQFF. The CDR3 region has the DNA TGTGCCAGCAGCAAAGTCCAGGGGACATCATCCTACAATGAGCAGTTCTTC.

The chain carries TRBV6-2 or TRBV6-3 and TRBJ1-5; D might be TRBD1 (6 bases). The CDR3 is 14 amino acids. Germline CDR1 and CDR2: MNHEY and SVGEGT. V lost 4 bases and J lost 3, with 10 bases in between. The CDR3 DNA reads TGTGCCAGCAGTTCCGGGGGGCTCAATCAGCCCCAGCATTTT. Translation gives CASSSGGLNQPQHF.

V gene TRBV20-1 combines with J gene TRBJ1-2, with unresolved D. The V gene lost 5 bases and the J gene lost 8 bases, with 9 bases spanning the gap. Germline CDR1 DFQATT, CDR2 SNEGSKA (reference sequence). The CDR3 runs 10 residues. The CDR3 nucleotides are TGCAGTGCTCCCGGCGGAGGCTACACCTTC. It translates to CSAPGGGYTF.

The chain is built from TRBV18 and TRBJ2-7; TRBD2 matches 9 bases. The CDR3 is 15 amino acids. Germline CDR1 is KGHSH and CDR2 is LQKENI. With V trimmed by 8 bases and J by 1 base, 9 bases remained unmatched. The CDR3 nucleotides read TGTGCCAGCGCACAAAGCGGGGGGCGATCCTACGAGCAGTACTTC. Amino acids: CASAQSGGRSYEQYF. The full variable domain, in which reference TRBV18 and TRBJ2-7 provide the parts outside the CDR3, is NAGVMQNPRHLVRRRGQEARLRCSPMKGHSHVYWYRQLPEEGLKFMVYLQKENIIDESGMPKERFSAEFPKEGPSILRIQQVVRGDSAAYFCASAQSGGRSYEQYFGPGTRLTVT.

The chain joins TRBV19 to TRBJ2-2; 10 bases are a match to TRBD2. Germline CDR1 LNHDA, CDR2 SQIVND (reference sequence). The CDR3 extends over 15 amino acids. J was trimmed by 7 bases and V by 6 bases; bases with no gene match: 8. The chain's CDR3 is CASSEGLASIGELFF. DNA for the CDR3: TGTGCCAGTAGCGAGGGACTAGCGAGCATCGGGGAGCTGTTTTTT.

This clone occurred once. The rearrangement uses TRBV24-1 and TRBJ2-2, with D perhaps matching TRBD1 (5 bases). CDR1 is KGHDR and CDR2 is SFDVKD in the germline V gene. The V and J ends lost 5 bases and 6 bases respectively, with 9 bases between them. The CDR3 consists of 13 residues. The CDR3 coding sequence is TGTGCCACCAGTGGATCCAGGGCCGGGGAGCTGTTTTTT. This codes for CATSGSRAGELFF.

The chain joins TRBV12-3 or TRBV12-4 to TRBJ2-5; 8 bases fit TRBD1. Losses at the gene ends were 6 bases for V and 5 bases for J; bases not matched to a gene: 5. The CDR3 covers 13 residues. The CDR3 sequence: CASRQGAGETQYF. CDR3 DNA: TGTGCCAGCAGGCAGGGGGCCGGGGAGACCCAGTACTTC.

This clone was seen a few times. The chain has TRBV2 and TRBJ1-5; D is undetermined. V dropped 6 bases and J dropped 0 bases, with 12 bases sitting between them. The CDR3 is made up of 15 amino acids. Germline V CDR1 and CDR2: SNHLY, FYNNEI. DNA for the CDR3: TGTGCCAGCAGGGAGGCCAGCTATAGCAATCAGCCCCAGCATTTT. Protein: CASREASYSNQPQHF.

The rearrangement links TRBV7-2 to TRBJ2-3; D is unclear. Trimming took off 4 bases at V and 5 bases at J, with 4 bases between the two ends. The CDR3 sequence is 11 residues long. CDR1 SGHTA and CDR2 FQGNSA come from the germline V gene. CDR3 nucleotide sequence: TGTGCCAGCAGCTCCAGAGATACGCAGTATTTT. The encoded protein is CASSSRDTQYF.

This clone was counted a single time. The chain carries TRBV2 and TRBJ2-5; TRBD2 matches 7 bases. Trimming removed 6 bases from V and 5 bases from J; junction bases left unmatched: 3. The CDR3 has 12 amino acids. Germline V gene data show CDR1 as SNHLY and CDR2 as FYNNEI. Written as DNA, the CDR3 is TGTGCCAGCAGAGAACTAGCGGAGACCCAGTACTTC. This codes for CASRELAETQYF.

The V and J genes are TRBV4-3 and TRBJ2-5, with D maybe TRBD2 (7 bases). In germline, CDR1 is LGHNA, CDR2 YSLEER. This CDR3 region has 17 residues. The V gene lost 5 bases and the J gene lost 4 bases, with 23 bases spanning the gap. CDR3 region: CASSGGRGRASPETQYF. DNA of the CDR3: TGCGCCAGCAGCGGAGGTAGGGGGAGGGCCTCCCCAGAGACCCAGTACTTC.